Below, one T cell receptor (beta chain) is given with its context. The specificity of this receptor is unknown. No much larger clone exists at a distance of one base, and base qualities are not known. The sample comes from a study of blood T cell repertoires in COVID-19 (dated by TCRdb to 2020 to 2021). In terms of the full investigation: The collaborator samples originated in the United States, Italy and Spain and spanned the acute and convalescent phases of COVID-19. The prospective study material was composed of cDNA or gDNA derived from T cells, B-cell-depleted T cells, or PBMCs. Subjects who had been exposed to COVID-19, were actively infected with it, or had recovered from it provided the deeply sampled blood TCRbeta repertoires that made up the dataset. The repertoires were released in a freely available public database intended as a resource for research on the immune response to SARS-CoV-2. The samples were drawn from two sources: the first 160 participants of the ongoing ImmuneRACE study, and 950 to 1,500 subjects contributed by 6 global collaborators. Nearly every sample came with metadata listing a de-identified subject ID, COVID-19 status, age in years and sex. Where HLA class I and class II types were available, the types were taken from metadata supplied by the sample provider, not from assay-based typing. Beyond this particular receptor, the publication reports: The quantity of clinical and demographic metadata differed by source and by participant and was supplied without curation.

The immunoSEQ Assay, a bias-controlled multiplex PCR, was used to amplify TCRbeta CDR3 regions from genomic DNA. Per the authors' processing: The number of nucleated cells in each sample was estimated from the amplification of reference gene primers within the assay. To quantify the absolute abundance of each unique TCRbeta CDR3 rearrangement, sequence reads were collapsed and filtered. For each sample, productive Simpson clonality was calculated as the square root of Simpson's diversity index over productive rearrangements. Not all clones reach the TCRdb copy of this immuneACCESS table, which keeps in-frame sequences only. Checked studies attribute under half of the gap to unresolved V genes and leave the rest unexplained. The DNA gave D and trimming, while V, J and clone size come from that table. Present in this sample are approximately 99,000 clones, about 83% of which were seen just once. The top ten hold 4% to 4.5% of the sample.

V is reduced by 7 bases and J by 1 base, leaving a spacing of 10 bases between them. Spanning cysteine to phenylalanine, the CDR3 consists of 14 amino acids. The CDR3 DNA has 42 bases and is translated from base 1. CDR1 and CDR2, per the germline V gene, are MNHEY and SVGAGI. Whole blood was collected in K2EDTA tubes by collaborating institutions according to the institutions' own protocols. For TCRbeta analysis, collaborators shipped samples as frozen whole blood, isolated PBMCs, or DNA extracted from either of those sample types. The source material was peripheral blood. The receptor comes from a woman aged 70-85 years with acute or convalescent COVID-19. The chain was built from TRBV6-5 and TRBJ2-2; possibly the D gene is TRBD2, per 5 matching bases. CDR3 reads: CASKKTKNTGELFF. The base sequence is TGTGCCAGCAAGAAGACTAAGAACACCGGGGAGCTGTTTTTT.